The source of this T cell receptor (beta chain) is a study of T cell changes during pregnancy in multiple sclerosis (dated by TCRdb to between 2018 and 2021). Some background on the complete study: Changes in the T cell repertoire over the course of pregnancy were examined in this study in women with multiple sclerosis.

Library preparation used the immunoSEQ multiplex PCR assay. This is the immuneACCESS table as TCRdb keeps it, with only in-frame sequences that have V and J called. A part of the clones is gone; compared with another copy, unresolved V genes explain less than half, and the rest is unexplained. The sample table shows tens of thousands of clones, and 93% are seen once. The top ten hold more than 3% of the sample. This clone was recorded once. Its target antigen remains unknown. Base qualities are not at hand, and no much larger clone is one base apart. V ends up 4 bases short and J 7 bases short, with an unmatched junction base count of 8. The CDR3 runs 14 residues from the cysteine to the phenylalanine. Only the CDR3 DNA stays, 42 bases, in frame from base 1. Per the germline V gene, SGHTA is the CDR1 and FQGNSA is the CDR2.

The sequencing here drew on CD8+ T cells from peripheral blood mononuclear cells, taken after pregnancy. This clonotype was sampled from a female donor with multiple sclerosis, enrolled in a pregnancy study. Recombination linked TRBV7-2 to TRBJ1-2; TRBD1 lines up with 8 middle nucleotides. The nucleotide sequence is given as TGTGCCAGCAGCTCCGGACAGGGTGTGACTGGCTACACCTTC. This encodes CASSSGQGVTGYTF.